The 24 T cell receptor beta chains presented below share a single source sample, sequenced in a study of human T cells and chemical hapten exposure listed by TCRdb under 2021. The sample's time point label, decoded: pre-sensitization, week 0. The treatment or condition label, as the study defines it: therapeutic diphenylcyclopropenone sensitization with weekly scalp DPC. The library relied on RACE. The instrument given in TCRdb is NextSeq 500. Starting from the raw public reads, TCRdb applied fastp trimming at Q25, assembled clones with MiXCR and retained in-frame beta chains. Here each entry gathers all rows of one CDR3 protein and keeps the most common genes and DNA. For this sample there are 280,000 or so distinct CDR3 sequences; about 7.7% appear just once. In total, the top ten clones hold more than 1% of the sample. Sample: whole blood, taken in connection with sensitization to the hapten diphenylcyclopropenone (DPC). These receptors originate from a man between 18 and 29 years old with alopecia areata. Some clones in this sample may be carry-over from other donors' samples.

This chain links TRBV28 with TRBJ1-2, with a possible D match to TRBD1 (6 bases). The CDR3 has 15 amino acids. Germline loops: CDR1 MDHEN, CDR2 SYDVKM. Trimming shortened V by 2 bases and J by 1 base, and 11 bases separated the two germline ends. CDR3: CASSLLGRGNYGYTF. The CDR3 DNA reads TGTGCCAGCAGTTTACTCGGCAGGGGTAACTATGGCTACACCTTC.

The chain recombines TRBV14 with TRBJ1-2; D gene uncertain. The length of the CDR3 is 15 residues. Germline CDR1 reads SGHDN; CDR2 reads FVKESK. Trimming stripped 1 base from V and 2 bases from J, with 11 bases between. The CDR3, as DNA: TGTGCCAGCAGCCAAGTACCAGGCCCCAACTATGGCTACACCTTC. Translation gives CASSQVPGPNYGYTF.

This clonotype was seen a handful of times. The genes are TRBV11-1 and TRBJ1-6; D is unresolved. CDR1 is SGHAT and CDR2 is FQDESV in the germline V gene (reference sequence). The ends were cut back, 5 bases at V and 7 bases at J, with 12 bases in the middle. There are 14 residues in the CDR3. Here the CDR3 DNA reads TGTGCCAGCAGCCCAAAGACGGTGAATTCACCCCTCCACTTT. It codes for CASSPKTVNSPLHF.

The rearrangement uses TRBV14 and TRBJ2-1; 10 bases fit TRBD2. This CDR3 is built from 17 residues. V shed 2 bases and J 2 bases; nucleotides not matched to a gene: 6. Germline V CDR1 and CDR2: SGHDN, FVKESK. The CDR3 DNA sequence: TGTGCCAGCAGCCAATTAGGACTAGCGGTACCCTACAATGAGCAGTTCTTC. The encoded protein is CASSQLGLAVPYNEQFF.

The rearrangement links TRBV3-1 to TRBJ1-1; D is unresolved. Trimming took 3 bases from V and 5 from J, leaving 10 bases between them. Germline CDR1 LGHDT, CDR2 YNNKEL (reference sequence). The CDR3 has 13 amino acids. DNA for the CDR3: TGTGCCAGCAGCCATAAGGGATGGACTGAAGCTTTCTTT. This encodes CASSHKGWTEAFF.

This clonotype has just a few counts. The chain joins TRBV4-3 to TRBJ1-5, with 7 bases matching TRBD1. Per the germline V gene, CDR1 is LGHNA and CDR2 is YSLEER. The CDR3 contains 16 residues. The J segment lost 0 bases and the V segment lost 0 bases, leaving 2 bases of the junction unmatched. DNA of the CDR3: TGCGCCAGCAGCCAAGACAGGGGGAATAGCAATCAGCCCCAGCATTTT. Its translation is CASSQDRGNSNQPQHF.

This chain links TRBV6-2 or TRBV6-3 with TRBJ2-4; 7 nucleotides match TRBD1. Germline CDR1 MNHEY, CDR2 SVGEGT. The CDR3 runs 14 residues. V trimming: 6 bases; J trimming: 2 bases; junction bases outside the gene matches: 4. The CDR3 protein is CASSGDSTKNIQYF. The CDR3 DNA is TGTGCCAGCAGCGGGGACAGCACCAAAAACATTCAGTACTTC.

This rearrangement joins TRBV4-3 to TRBJ2-1; the match to TRBD2 covers 9 bases. The CDR3 has 16 amino acids. CDR1 and CDR2 from the germline V gene are LGHNA and YSLEER. V shed 4 bases and J 7 bases; nucleotides not matched to a gene: 11. CDR3 sequence (DNA): TGCGCCAGCAGCCTCCTCCCTGCGGGGGGGCTGAATGAGCAGTTCTTC. As protein: CASSLLPAGGLNEQFF.

This clonotype has only a few counts. The chain carries TRBV27 and TRBJ1-2; 7 nucleotides match TRBD1. The CDR3 is 14 amino acids. Per the germline V gene, CDR1 is MNHEY and CDR2 is SMNVEV (reference sequence). V lost 6 bases, J lost 4 bases, and 8 bases stayed unmatched. In DNA form, the CDR3 reads TGTGCCAGCAGGCCGGGACAGATTATCTATGGCTACACCTTC. Its translation is CASRPGQIIYGYTF.

The rearrangement uses TRBV11-2 and TRBJ2-5, with no clear D. CDR1 is SGHAT and CDR2 is FQNNGV in the germline V gene. Between the trimmed V and J ends, which lost 5 bases and 2 bases, there was a span of 18 bases. CDR3 length: 16 residues. This chain's CDR3 is CASSQHPLRYQETQYF. The CDR3 DNA reads as TGTGCCAGCAGCCAGCACCCCTTGAGGTATCAAGAGACCCAGTACTTC.

CDR3 sequence reads: CSVRQPVQETQYF. The CDR3 DNA follows: TGCAGCGTTCGGCAGCCCGTCCAAGAGACCCAGTACTTC. The chain is built from TRBV29-1 and TRBJ2-5, with D uncertain. Germline CDR1 reads SQVTM; CDR2 reads ANQGSEA. V lost 5 bases, J lost 1 base, and 11 bases lay in between. This CDR3 contains 13 residues.

V and J are TRBV14 and TRBJ1-1; 7 bases are shared with TRBD1. CDR1 is SGHDN and CDR2 is FVKESK in the germline V gene. The V segment lost 5 bases and the J segment 7 bases; nucleotides outside the gene matches: 7. The CDR3 extends over 13 amino acids. This CDR3 reads CASSYRDSFEAFF. The CDR3 bases are TGTGCCAGCAGCTATAGGGACAGCTTTGAAGCTTTCTTT. Supplemented by reference TRBV14 and TRBJ1-1, the full variable domain reads EAGVTQFPSHSVIEKGQTVTLRCDPISGHDNLYWYRRVMGKEIKFLLHFVKESKQDESGMPNNRFLAERTGGTYSTLKVQPAELEDSGVYFCASSYRDSFEAFFGQGTRLTVV.

The V gene is TRBV5-1, the J gene TRBJ1-2; D not certain. CDR3 length: 13 residues. Germline loops: CDR1 SGHRS, CDR2 YFSETQ. Trimming stripped 4 bases from V and 5 bases from J, with 12 bases between. CDR3 nucleotides: TGCGCCAGCAGCGTACAGACTTTTTATGGCTACACCTTC. This translates into CASSVQTFYGYTF.

This clonotype was seen more than once but under ten times. The chain uses TRBV6-2 or TRBV6-3 and TRBJ1-1; D perhaps matches TRBD1 (6 bases). Germline CDR1 and CDR2: MNHEY and SVGEGT. The CDR3 has 15 amino acids. V was shortened by 10 bases and J by 1 base, with 19 bases between the two germline ends. The CDR3 sequence: CAINLPGHRNTEAFF. CDR3 DNA sequence: TGTGCCATTAACTTGCCGGGACACCGGAACACTGAAGCTTTCTTT.

This clonotype was seen ten or more times. V gene TRBV7-2 combines with J gene TRBJ2-4; D gene unclear. This CDR3 has 13 residues. V was clipped by 1 base and J by 5 bases, with 6 bases between them. Germline V gene lookup returns CDR1 SGHTA and CDR2 FQGNSA. The CDR3: CASSLGSQNIQYF. CDR3 nucleotides: TGTGCCAGCAGCTTAGGAAGCCAAAACATTCAGTACTTC. Combining the CDR3 with reference TRBV7-2 and TRBJ2-4 gives the whole variable domain GAGVSQSPSNKVTEKGKDVELRCDPISGHTALYWYRQSLGQGLEFLIYFQGNSAPDKSGLPSDRFSAERTGGSVSTLTIQRTQQEDSAVYLCASSLGSQNIQYFGAGTRLSVL.

This clonotype was recorded at least ten times. The chain joins TRBV12-3 or TRBV12-4 to TRBJ2-5; D may be TRBD2 (6 bases). This CDR3 is 14 amino acids long. The V gene lost 4 bases and the J gene lost 2 bases, with 11 bases spanning the gap. The CDR3 here is CASSYGRGQETQYF. CDR3 nucleotides: TGTGCCAGCAGTTACGGGAGAGGACAAGAGACCCAGTACTTC.

The chain carries TRBV4-3 and TRBJ1-1, with D hard to call. Per germline, CDR1 LGHNA and CDR2 YSLEER. Trimming removed 1 base from V and 5 bases from J, with 8 bases in between. The CDR3 length is 13 residues. The CDR3, as DNA: TGCGCCAGCAGCCAAGGGATCGATACTGAAGCTTTCTTT. It encodes CASSQGIDTEAFF.

This clonotype came up many times. The chain links TRBV6-6 to TRBJ2-1; TRBD2 matches at 8 bases. The CDR3 length is 17 residues. CDR1 MNHNY and CDR2 SVGAGI come from the germline V gene (reference sequence). V gave up 4 bases and J gave up 5 bases; unmatched junction bases: 13. The CDR3 region is CASSWSSGAQGNNEQFF. CDR3 DNA: TGTGCCAGCAGTTGGAGTAGCGGGGCCCAAGGGAACAATGAGCAGTTCTTC.

This clonotype was counted only a few times. V and J are TRBV7-2 and TRBJ1-2; D not certain. The V gene's germline CDR1 is SGHTA and CDR2 FQGNSA. The germline V and J ends were trimmed by 5 bases and 4 bases, with 17 bases remaining between them. The CDR3 runs to 15 residues. The DNA for the CDR3 is TGTGCCAGCAGCAAGGCGGGTAATGCCGGCTATGGCTACACCTTC. Translating gives CASSKAGNAGYGYTF. The whole variable domain, filled in from reference TRBV7-2 and TRBJ1-2, reads GAGVSQSPSNKVTEKGKDVELRCDPISGHTALYWYRQSLGQGLEFLIYFQGNSAPDKSGLPSDRFSAERTGGSVSTLTIQRTQQEDSAVYLCASSKAGNAGYGYTFGSGTRLTVV.

The V and J genes are TRBV7-9 and TRBJ1-4; D remains unclear. The germline CDR1 and CDR2 sequences are SEHNR and FQNEAQ (reference sequence). Trimming pared 4 bases from V and 8 bases from J, leaving 17 bases between. The length of the CDR3 is 15 residues. CDR3 in amino acids: CASSSPGDRNEKLFF. The CDR3 region has the DNA TGTGCCAGCAGCTCTCCGGGCGATCGGAACGAAAAACTGTTTTTT.

This clonotype occurred many times. The V gene is TRBV5-1, the J gene TRBJ1-1, with TRBD1 matching over 9 bases. CDR3 length: 15 amino acids. In germline, CDR1 is SGHRS, CDR2 YFSETQ. The V segment lost 4 bases and the J segment 6 bases; nucleotides outside the gene matches: 10. The CDR3: CASSGTGTVYAEAFF. The CDR3 nucleotides are TGCGCCAGCAGCGGGACAGGGACGGTCTACGCTGAAGCTTTCTTT. The full variable domain, rest sourced from reference TRBV5-1 and TRBJ1-1, is KAGVTQTPRYLIKTRGQQVTLSCSPISGHRSVSWYQQTPGQGLQFLFEYFSETQRNKGNFPGRFSGRQFSNSRSEMNVSTLELGDSALYLCASSGTGTVYAEAFFGQGTRLTVV.

This clonotype showed up just a few times. This rearrangement joins TRBV29-1 to TRBJ2-5; tentatively, D is TRBD1 (5 bases). This CDR3 is 15 amino acids long. V was pared by 2 bases and J by 1 base, with 14 bases between. Germline V gene data show CDR1 as SQVTM and CDR2 as ANQGSEA. The CDR3 DNA follows: TGCAGCGTTGAATCCTACAGGTTGGGCCAAGAGACCCAGTACTTC. Its protein is CSVESYRLGQETQYF.

The CDR3: CCGRATRGYTF. Here the CDR3 DNA reads TGCTGCGGCAGGGCAACTAGGGGCTACACCTTC. The V call is TRBV29-1, the J call TRBJ1-2, with D maybe TRBD1 (5 bases). CDR3 size: 11 residues. Germline CDR1 reads SQVTM; CDR2 reads ANQGSEA.

This chain connects TRBV7-9 to TRBJ1-1; 8 positions agree with TRBD1. This CDR3 region has 18 residues. Germline CDR1 reads SEHNR; CDR2 reads FQNEAQ (reference sequence). V shed 5 bases and J 1 base; nucleotides not matched to a gene: 15. The CDR3 is CASSHPRRSDRGNTEAFF. For the CDR3, the DNA is TGTGCCAGCAGCCACCCACGCCGGTCCGACAGGGGGAACACTGAAGCTTTCTTT.